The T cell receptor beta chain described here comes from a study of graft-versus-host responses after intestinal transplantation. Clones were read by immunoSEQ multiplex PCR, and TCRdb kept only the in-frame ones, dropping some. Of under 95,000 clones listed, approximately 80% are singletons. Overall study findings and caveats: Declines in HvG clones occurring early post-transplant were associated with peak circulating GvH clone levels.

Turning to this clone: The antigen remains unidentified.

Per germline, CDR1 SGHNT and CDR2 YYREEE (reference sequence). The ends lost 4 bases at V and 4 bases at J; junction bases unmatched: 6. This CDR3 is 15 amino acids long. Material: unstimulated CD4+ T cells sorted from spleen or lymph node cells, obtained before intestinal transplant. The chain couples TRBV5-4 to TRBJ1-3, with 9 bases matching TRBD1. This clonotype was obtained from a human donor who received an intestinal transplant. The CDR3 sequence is CASSRGQGTGNTIYF. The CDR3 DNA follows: TGTGCCAGCAGCAGAGGACAGGGGACGGGAAACACCATATATTTT.